A single sample gave rise to the 16 T cell receptor beta chains below, sequenced in a study of T cells in Graves' hyperthyroidism and ophthalmopathy. TCR beta CDR3 region amplification was performed from RNA transcripts. During a first-round RT-PCR of the TCR CDR3, the HTBI primer set was used. TCRdb re-analysed the multiplex PCR reads in MiXCR, keeping a single row per CDR3 protein. The sample has fewer than 800,000 distinct CDR3 sequences; about 15% are singletons. The sequenced sample was blood. The receptors were gathered from a man aged 18 to 30 with Graves' hyperthyroidism.

There are many counts of this clonotype. This chain connects TRBV29-1 to TRBJ2-1; the D gene is possibly TRBD2 (6 bases). V lost 4 bases to trimming and J lost 4 bases, with 11 bases between them. CDR1 and CDR2 (germline): SQVTM, ANQGSEA. The CDR3 is 13 residues long. The CDR3 DNA reads TGCAGCGTTGCGACTAGGATGTACAATGAGCAGTTCTTC. Its protein product is CSVATRMYNEQFF.

This rearrangement joins TRBV9 to TRBJ2-1, with 12 bases matching TRBD2. The V gene end was trimmed by 5 bases and the J gene end by 3 bases; junction bases not matched to a gene: 12. Germline loops: CDR1 SGDLS, CDR2 YYNGEE. CDR3 length equals 18 residues. CDR3 DNA sequence: TGTGCCAGCAGTGCCGGGGAGACTAGCGGGAGACACTACAATGAGCAGTTCTTC. This codes for CASSAGETSGRHYNEQFF.

This clonotype was detected a few times. This chain uses TRBV2 with TRBJ2-7, with 10 positions matching TRBD1. CDR1 is SNHLY and CDR2 is FYNNEI in the germline V gene. The length of the CDR3 is 14 residues. The V segment lost 5 bases and the J segment 6 bases; nucleotides outside the gene matches: 7. In DNA form, the CDR3 reads TGTGCCAGCAGTCGACAGGGGGCAATAGGCGAGCAGTACTTC. It translates to CASSRQGAIGEQYF. Supplemented by reference TRBV2 and TRBJ2-7, the full variable domain reads EPEVTQTPSHQVTQMGQEVILRCVPISNHLYFYWYRQILGQKVEFLVSFYNNEISEKSEIFDDQFSVERPDGSNFTLKIRSTKLEDSAMYFCASSRQGAIGEQYFGPGTRLTVT.

This rearrangement joins TRBV19 to TRBJ1-2; 8 bases align to TRBD1. The CDR3 consists of 18 residues. Germline values: CDR1 LNHDA, CDR2 SQIVND (reference sequence). The junction had 13 bases not matched to a gene; V was cut back by 4 bases and J by 0 bases. The CDR3 coding sequence is TGTGCCAGTAGTACCTCCGGGACAGGAAAACCTTCTAACTATGGCTACACCTTC. This gives the protein CASSTSGTGKPSNYGYTF.

At least ten counts were recorded for this clonotype. The chain joins TRBV18 to TRBJ1-1; TRBD1 matches 11 bases. The CDR3 length is 14 residues. Per the germline V gene, CDR1 is KGHSH and CDR2 is LQKENI. With V trimmed by 6 bases and J by 5 bases, 5 bases remained unmatched. The CDR3 nucleotides are TGTGCCAGCTCGCCGGACAGGGGGCATACTGAAGCTTTCTTT. It specifies CASSPDRGHTEAFF.

The V call is TRBV11-2, the J call TRBJ2-1, with TRBD2 matching over 7 bases. This CDR3 is built from 16 residues. The trim removed 3 bases at V and 4 bases at J, leaving 9 bases unmatched. The V gene's germline CDR1 is SGHAT and CDR2 FQNNGV. DNA for the CDR3: TGTGCCAGCAGCTTCTTGACTAGCCATTATTACAATGAGCAGTTCTTC. This gives the protein CASSFLTSHYYNEQFF.

This clonotype was recorded at least ten times. V gene TRBV6-1 combines with J gene TRBJ1-5, with 7 positions matching TRBD1. The CDR3 length is 15 residues. With V trimmed by 4 bases and J by 7 bases, 10 bases remained unmatched. Germline V gives CDR1 MNHNS, CDR2 SASEGT. CDR3 sequence reads: CASSASTGHNQPQHF. For the CDR3, the DNA is TGTGCCAGCAGTGCTTCGACAGGGCACAACCAGCCCCAGCATTTT.

The genes are TRBV5-1 and TRBJ2-2; a possible D gene is TRBD2 (5 bases). CDR1 and CDR2 from the germline V gene are SGHRS and YFSETQ. The CDR3 sequence is 15 residues long. Trimming took 5 bases from V and 5 from J, leaving 16 bases between them. The CDR3 region has the DNA TGCGCCAGCAGATGGACCTATAGAGGGACCGGGGAGCTGTTTTTT. The encoded protein is CASRWTYRGTGELFF.

This sequence joins TRBV19 and TRBJ1-1; TRBD1 aligns across 7 bases. V lost 6 bases to trimming and J lost 3 bases; unmatched junction nucleotides: 10. Germline V gene sequence: CDR1 LNHDA, CDR2 SQIVND (reference sequence). This CDR3 comprises 15 residues. The CDR3 DNA sequence: TGTGCCAGTAGGTGGACAGGCGTTATCGACACTGAAGCTTTCTTT. It encodes CASRWTGVIDTEAFF. Full variable domain (remainder filled in from reference TRBV19 and TRBJ1-1): DGGITQSPKYLFRKEGQNVTLSCEQNLNHDAMYWYRQDPGQGLRLIYYSQIVNDFQKGDIAEGYSVSREKKESFPLTVTSAQKNPTAFYLCASRWTGVIDTEAFFGQGTRLTVV.

This clonotype was recorded many times. The V call is TRBV20-1, the J call TRBJ2-7; no reliable D call. V lost 3 bases, J lost 7 bases, and 19 bases lay in between. The CDR3 loop spans 14 amino acids. Germline CDR1 is DFQATT and CDR2 is SNEGSKA (reference sequence). The CDR3 sequence: CSARVPDANWEQYF. The CDR3 nucleotides read TGCAGTGCTAGGGTCCCGGACGCTAATTGGGAGCAGTACTTC.

This clonotype has only a few counts. The V gene is TRBV7-9, the J gene TRBJ2-1, with a possible D match to TRBD2 (6 bases). The CDR3 is made up of 16 amino acids. Per the germline V gene, CDR1 is SEHNR and CDR2 is FQNEAQ (reference sequence). V dropped 5 bases and J dropped 0 bases, with 14 bases sitting between them. The CDR3 loop is CASSSSGLDSYNEQFF. The CDR3 region has the DNA TGTGCCAGCAGCAGCAGCGGGTTAGACTCCTACAATGAGCAGTTCTTC. Full variable domain (outside the CDR3, taken from reference TRBV7-9 and TRBJ2-1): DTGVSQNPRHKITKRGQNVTFRCDPISEHNRLYWYRQTLGQGPEFLTYFQNEAQLEKSRLLSDRFSAERPKGSFSTLEIQRTEQGDSAMYLCASSSSGLDSYNEQFFGPGTRLTVL.

This clonotype was found a few times. V gene TRBV19 combines with J gene TRBJ2-5, with a possible D match to TRBD1 (5 bases). This CDR3 has 13 amino acids. Per the germline V gene, CDR1 is LNHDA and CDR2 is SQIVND (reference sequence). The V gene lost 6 bases and the J gene lost 1 base, with 9 bases spanning the gap. The CDR3 here is CASRSRAQETQYF. DNA of the CDR3: TGTGCCAGTAGAAGCAGGGCCCAAGAGACCCAGTACTTC. The full variable domain, with the rest looked up from reference TRBV19 and TRBJ2-5, is DGGITQSPKYLFRKEGQNVTLSCEQNLNHDAMYWYRQDPGQGLRLIYYSQIVNDFQKGDIAEGYSVSREKKESFPLTVTSAQKNPTAFYLCASRSRAQETQYFGPGTRLLVL.

The V call is TRBV19, the J call TRBJ2-1; perhaps TRBD1 as D (5 bases). Germline V gene sequence: CDR1 LNHDA, CDR2 SQIVND (reference sequence). CDR3 length: 14 amino acids. V was trimmed by 6 bases and J by 6 bases, leaving 15 bases between them. The CDR3 region is CASSFGSQGNEQFF. The DNA for the CDR3 is TGTGCCAGTAGCTTCGGGTCCCAGGGCAATGAGCAGTTCTTC.

There are a few counts of this clonotype. J is TRBJ1-2 and V is TRBV7-9; D is perhaps TRBD1 (5 bases). Germline V gene sequence: CDR1 SEHNR, CDR2 FQNEAQ (reference sequence). V lost 2 bases to trimming and J lost 7 bases, with 11 bases between them. The CDR3 has 13 residues. The CDR3 region has the DNA TGTGCCAGCAGCTTACTTCAGGGATCTGGCTACACCTTC. Amino acid sequence: CASSLLQGSGYTF. The entire variable domain, with the rest obtained from reference TRBV7-9 and TRBJ1-2, is as follows: DTGVSQNPRHKITKRGQNVTFRCDPISEHNRLYWYRQTLGQGPEFLTYFQNEAQLEKSRLLSDRFSAERPKGSFSTLEIQRTEQGDSAMYLCASSLLQGSGYTFGSGTRLTVV.

The chain links TRBV5-1 to TRBJ2-7; 15 positions match TRBD2. The CDR3 runs 16 residues. The V gene end was trimmed by 4 bases and the J gene end by 2 bases; junction bases not matched to a gene: 4. Germline CDR1 and CDR2: SGHRS and YFSETQ. In nucleotides, the CDR3 is TGCGCCAGCAGCGGACTAGCGGGAGGGCCCACCTACGAGCAGTACTTC. Its protein is CASSGLAGGPTYEQYF.

This clonotype was recorded a few times. The chain couples TRBV7-9 to TRBJ2-3; 11 bases match TRBD2. The CDR3 spans 17 residues. V gave up 0 bases and J gave up 4 bases; unmatched junction bases: 6. Germline V lookup: CDR1 SEHNR, CDR2 FQNEAQ (reference sequence). This CDR3 reads CASSLANSGRGADTQYF. CDR3 DNA: TGTGCCAGCAGCTTAGCTAATAGCGGGAGGGGCGCAGATACGCAGTATTTT.